Sequencing of this T cell receptor (beta chain) was carried out in a study of T cells expressing NK-cell markers. Reprocessing the 5' RACE reads, TCRdb reports a single entry for every CDR3 protein and omits DNA. Its table lists around 470,000 distinct CDR3 sequences. Germline V gene data show CDR1 as SGDLS and CDR2 as YYNGEE. CDR3 length equals 14 residues. This rearrangement joins TRBV9 to TRBJ2-1. The source is a woman aged 50 to 60 in good health. The sample comprised blood T cells: a sorted CD56 or NKG2C T cell subset, CD4+ or CD8+ T cells, or bulk PBMC T cells (not recorded which). The CDR3 spells CASSVALIATEQFF.